A selection of T cell receptor beta chains follows, all from one sample in a study of blood T cells in healthy people across ages. TCRdb reanalysed the 5' RACE reads using MiXCR and keeps one entry per CDR3 protein. The sample has some 710,000 distinct CDR3 sequences, around a fifth seen once. Sequencing input: blood. These receptors all come from a man between 65 and 85 years old in good health. CDR3s include the opening cysteine and the closing phenylalanine or tryptophan. Each record gives: J gene, V gene, D gene, clone size, CDR3 protein, CDR3 DNA. A D gene is named only where the DNA matches it firmly. Not all rows give a size; the values are once, few, many and, for expanded clones, a class.

j_gene: TRBJ2-3
v_gene: TRBV29-1
d_gene: NA
abundance: few
CDR3aa: CSVKDLTGTQYF
CDR3nt: TGCAGCGTAAAAGACCTCACGGGCACGCAGTATTTT

j_gene: TRBJ1-5
v_gene: TRBV6-1
d_gene: TRBD1
abundance: few
CDR3aa: CASSPRTGSSNQPQHF
CDR3nt: TGTGCCAGCAGCCCTAGGACAGGGAGCAGCAATCAGCCCCAGCATTTT

j_gene: TRBJ2-5
v_gene: TRBV18
d_gene: NA
abundance: NA
CDR3aa: CASSPPGPLSETQYF
CDR3nt: TGTGCCAGCTCACCACCGGGACCCCTCAGTGAGACCCAGTACTTC

j_gene: TRBJ2-7
v_gene: TRBV28
d_gene: TRBD1
abundance: NA
CDR3aa: CASSLPGATGSNEQYF
CDR3nt: TGTGCCAGCAGTTTACCTGGGGCGACAGGGTCCAACGAGCAGTACTTC

j_gene: TRBJ2-3
v_gene: TRBV12-3/TRBV12-4
d_gene: TRBD2
abundance: NA
CDR3aa: CASSLLAGGDTQYF
CDR3nt: TGTGCCAGCAGTTTATTAGCGGGGGGAGATACGCAGTATTTT

j_gene: TRBJ1-1
v_gene: TRBV25-1
d_gene: NA
abundance: NA
CDR3aa: CASSEERGGWTEAFF
CDR3nt: TGTGCCAGCAGTGAAGAAAGGGGGGGCTGGACTGAAGCTTTCTTT

j_gene: TRBJ2-2
v_gene: TRBV25-1
d_gene: TRBD1
abundance: few
CDR3aa: CASSRGRNTGELFF
CDR3nt: TGTGCCAGCAGTAGGGGGCGGAACACCGGGGAGCTGTTTTTT

j_gene: TRBJ2-3
v_gene: TRBV7-9
d_gene: NA
abundance: few
CDR3aa: CASSLASGKRDTQYF
CDR3nt: TGTGCCAGCAGCTTAGCTAGCGGAAAGAGAGATACGCAGTATTTT

j_gene: TRBJ2-4
v_gene: TRBV3-1
d_gene: NA
abundance: few
CDR3aa: CASSPLHVNIQYF
CDR3nt: TGTGCCAGCAGCCCGTTACACGTAAACATTCAGTACTTC

j_gene: TRBJ1-4
v_gene: TRBV20-1
d_gene: TRBD1
abundance: NA
CDR3aa: CSATDRDVLGEKLFF
CDR3nt: TGCAGTGCTACGGACAGGGATGTTCTTGGTGAAAAACTGTTTTTT

j_gene: TRBJ1-2
v_gene: TRBV9
d_gene: NA
abundance: many
CDR3aa: CASSARDGDTNYGYTF
CDR3nt: TGTGCCAGCAGCGCCCGGGACGGGGACACTAACTATGGCTACACCTTC

j_gene: TRBJ2-3
v_gene: TRBV29-1
d_gene: TRBD2
abundance: NA
CDR3aa: CSARDQREGLGDTQYF
CDR3nt: TGCAGCGCCCGAGACCAGCGGGAGGGCCTTGGAGATACGCAGTATTTT

j_gene: TRBJ1-6
v_gene: TRBV25-1
d_gene: NA
abundance: many
CDR3aa: CASSESSARFTYYNSPLHF
CDR3nt: TGTGCCAGCAGTGAATCATCCGCTCGGTTTACATATTATAATTCACCCCTCCACTTT

j_gene: TRBJ2-1
v_gene: TRBV6-2/TRBV6-3
d_gene: NA
abundance: NA
CDR3aa: CASSWLATEQFF
CDR3nt: TGTGCCAGCAGTTGGCTAGCGACTGAGCAGTTCTTC

j_gene: TRBJ1-1
v_gene: TRBV19
d_gene: NA
abundance: NA
CDR3aa: CASSIEYTEAFF
CDR3nt: TGTGCCAGTAGTATAGAGTACACTGAAGCTTTCTTT

j_gene: TRBJ2-1
v_gene: TRBV20-1
d_gene: NA
abundance: few
CDR3aa: CSAGDLGRLVNEQFF
CDR3nt: TGCAGTGCTGGAGATCTGGGCAGACTAGTCAATGAGCAGTTCTTC

j_gene: TRBJ2-2
v_gene: TRBV28
d_gene: TRBD1
abundance: NA
CDR3aa: CASSLYQGAGTGELFF
CDR3nt: TGTGCCAGCAGTTTATATCAGGGGGCGGGAACCGGGGAGCTGTTTTTT

j_gene: TRBJ1-3
v_gene: TRBV20-1
d_gene: NA
abundance: NA
CDR3aa: CSASIGNRVAGNTIYF
CDR3nt: TGCAGTGCTAGTATAGGGAATAGGGTAGCTGGAAACACCATATATTTT

j_gene: TRBJ2-1
v_gene: TRBV20-1
d_gene: NA
abundance: few
CDR3aa: CSARRGASYNEQFF
CDR3nt: TGCAGTGCTAGAAGGGGGGCCTCATACAATGAGCAGTTCTTC

j_gene: TRBJ2-1
v_gene: TRBV15
d_gene: NA
abundance: NA
CDR3aa: CATSRELRGQFF
CDR3nt: TGTGCCACCAGCAGAGAGTTGAGAGGGCAGTTCTTC

j_gene: TRBJ2-7
v_gene: TRBV12-3/TRBV12-4
d_gene: NA
abundance: NA
CDR3aa: CASSLYFGLREQYF
CDR3nt: TGTGCCAGCAGTTTATATTTCGGGCTTCGGGAGCAGTACTTC

j_gene: TRBJ1-4
v_gene: TRBV2
d_gene: TRBD1
abundance: few
CDR3aa: CASSSDRLNEKLFF
CDR3nt: TGTGCCAGCAGTTCGGACAGGTTAAATGAAAAACTGTTTTTT

j_gene: TRBJ2-5
v_gene: TRBV20-1
d_gene: TRBD2
abundance: once
CDR3aa: CSARNWGTRQETQYF
CDR3nt: TGCAGTGCTAGAAATTGGGGGACTAGGCAGGAGACCCAGTACTTC

j_gene: TRBJ1-3
v_gene: TRBV6-5
d_gene: NA
abundance: few
CDR3aa: CASSYRPPVGDTIYF
CDR3nt: TGTGCCAGCAGTTACCGGCCCCCGGTGGGGGACACCATATATTTT

j_gene: TRBJ1-3
v_gene: TRBV29-1
d_gene: NA
abundance: NA
CDR3aa: CSVGPGDGNTIYF
CDR3nt: TGCAGCGTTGGACCGGGAGACGGGAACACCATATATTTT

j_gene: TRBJ1-4
v_gene: TRBV6-5
d_gene: TRBD1
abundance: NA
CDR3aa: CASSYSIRQGEKLFF
CDR3nt: TGTGCCAGCAGTTACTCGATTAGACAGGGTGAAAAACTGTTTTTT

j_gene: TRBJ2-3
v_gene: TRBV5-1
d_gene: TRBD2
abundance: NA
CDR3aa: CASSLGIAGEITDTQYF
CDR3nt: TGCGCCAGCAGCTTGGGGATAGCGGGGGAGATCACAGATACGCAGTATTTT

j_gene: TRBJ2-3
v_gene: TRBV6-5
d_gene: NA
abundance: NA
CDR3aa: CASSRSRGADTQYF
CDR3nt: TGTGCCAGCAGTAGGTCCCGAGGCGCAGATACGCAGTATTTT

j_gene: TRBJ1-3
v_gene: TRBV12-3/TRBV12-4
d_gene: TRBD1
abundance: NA
CDR3aa: CASRVTGAGNTIYF
CDR3nt: TGTGCCAGCAGGGTAACAGGGGCTGGAAACACCATATATTTT

j_gene: TRBJ1-5
v_gene: TRBV20-1
d_gene: NA
abundance: NA
CDR3aa: CSARARTRNQPQHF
CDR3nt: TGCAGTGCCAGGGCTAGAACACGCAATCAGCCCCAGCATTTT

j_gene: TRBJ2-7
v_gene: TRBV3-1
d_gene: NA
abundance: NA
CDR3aa: CASSQGLGGYEQYF
CDR3nt: TGTGCCAGCAGCCAGGGACTGGGAGGCTACGAGCAGTACTTC

j_gene: TRBJ2-3
v_gene: TRBV9
d_gene: NA
abundance: few
CDR3aa: CASSVVANPRTDTQYF
CDR3nt: TGTGCCAGCAGCGTAGTCGCGAACCCCCGCACAGATACGCAGTATTTT

j_gene: TRBJ2-6
v_gene: TRBV18
d_gene: NA
abundance: few
CDR3aa: CASSLGMTGANVLTF
CDR3nt: TGTGCCAGCTCGCTAGGGATGACTGGGGCCAACGTCCTGACTTTC

j_gene: TRBJ2-1
v_gene: TRBV7-8
d_gene: NA
abundance: few
CDR3aa: CASSSPSRGSEQFF
CDR3nt: TGTGCCAGCAGCTCCCCATCCAGGGGTAGTGAGCAGTTCTTC

j_gene: TRBJ1-5
v_gene: TRBV5-6
d_gene: NA
abundance: NA
CDR3aa: CASSLVGSGQPQHF
CDR3nt: TGTGCCAGCAGCTTGGTCGGATCAGGACAGCCCCAGCATTTT

j_gene: TRBJ2-3
v_gene: TRBV12-3/TRBV12-4
d_gene: TRBD2
abundance: few
CDR3aa: CASGLASRGGTQYF
CDR3nt: TGTGCCAGCGGGCTAGCTTCTCGGGGGGGTACGCAGTATTTT

j_gene: TRBJ2-2
v_gene: TRBV9
d_gene: NA
abundance: NA
CDR3aa: CASSVFLTGELFF
CDR3nt: TGTGCCAGCAGCGTTTTTCTGACCGGGGAGCTGTTTTTT

j_gene: TRBJ1-5
v_gene: TRBV12-3/TRBV12-4
d_gene: TRBD1
abundance: few
CDR3aa: CASSLKWDRGNQPQHF
CDR3nt: TGTGCCAGCAGTTTAAAGTGGGACAGGGGTAATCAGCCCCAGCATTTT

j_gene: TRBJ2-6
v_gene: TRBV5-1
d_gene: TRBD1
abundance: few
CDR3aa: CASTKGQRSSGANVLTF
CDR3nt: TGCGCCAGCACGAAGGGACAGCGCTCATCTGGGGCCAACGTCCTGACTTTC

j_gene: TRBJ2-5
v_gene: TRBV12-3/TRBV12-4
d_gene: NA
abundance: NA
CDR3aa: CASSLIGLETQYF
CDR3nt: TGTGCCAGCTCCCTCATCGGTCTAGAGACCCAGTACTTC